These 7 T cell receptor beta chains originate from one sample sequenced in a study of blood T cell repertoires in COVID-19. Using immunoSEQ multiplex PCR, the repertoire was profiled, and TCRdb retains in-frame clones only, with some absent. Of roughly 190,000 clones listed, more than 75% are singletons. Sequencing was performed on peripheral blood. These receptors were taken from a human donor in a cohort sampled during active COVID-19.

The chain employs TRBV5-1 and TRBJ2-7; 7 bases line up with TRBD2. CDR1 is SGHRS and CDR2 is YFSETQ in the germline V gene. This CDR3 contains 15 residues. Germline trimming cut 1 base from V and 3 bases from J; bases unmatched to any gene: 7. The CDR3 DNA is TGCGCCAGCAGCTTGCTAAGCGGGGTGATCTACGAGCAGTACTTC. The encoded protein is CASSLLSGVIYEQYF.

The chain recombines TRBV2 with TRBJ2-3, with D possibly being TRBD2 (6 bases). V lost 2 bases and J lost 0, with 27 bases in between. CDR3 size: 21 residues. Germline V gene data show CDR1 as SNHLY and CDR2 as FYNNEI. This CDR3 is CASSEKLLALARTLSTDTQYF. The DNA of the CDR3 is TGTGCCAGCAGTGAAAAATTATTAGCGCTAGCGCGGACTCTTAGCACAGATACGCAGTATTTT. The entire variable domain, with the rest obtained from reference TRBV2 and TRBJ2-3, is as follows: EPEVTQTPSHQVTQMGQEVILRCVPISNHLYFYWYRQILGQKVEFLVSFYNNEISEKSEIFDDQFSVERPDGSNFTLKIRSTKLEDSAMYFCASSEKLLALARTLSTDTQYFGPGTRLTVL.

This chain uses TRBV19 with TRBJ2-1; weak D call: TRBD2 (5 bases). With 5 bases removed from V and 3 bases from J, the gap between germline ends came to 14 bases. Looked up from germline, CDR1 is LNHDA and CDR2 is SQIVND (reference sequence). The CDR3 contains 15 residues. Written as DNA, the CDR3 is TGTGCCAGTAGTCGGAGGAGTTCGAGCTACAATGAGCAGTTCTTC. Translating it yields CASSRRSSSYNEQFF.

V is TRBV7-9 and J is TRBJ2-1; 9 bases agree with TRBD1. The length of the CDR3 is 15 residues. From germline, CDR1 is SEHNR and CDR2 FQNEAQ (reference sequence). After removal of 5 bases from V and 4 bases from J, the junction contained 6 bases not matched to a gene. The CDR3 coding sequence is TGTGCCAGCAGCCCTCCCGGGACAGGGTACAATGAGCAGTTCTTC. It yields the protein CASSPPGTGYNEQFF. The whole variable domain, filled in from reference TRBV7-9 and TRBJ2-1, reads DTGVSQNPRHKITKRGQNVTFRCDPISEHNRLYWYRQTLGQGPEFLTYFQNEAQLEKSRLLSDRFSAERPKGSFSTLEIQRTEQGDSAMYLCASSPPGTGYNEQFFGPGTRLTVL.

The rearrangement joins TRBV15 to TRBJ2-5; 9 positions agree with TRBD2. V lost 0 bases, J lost 6 bases, and 5 bases stayed unmatched. CDR3 length equals 15 residues. The germline gives CDR1 LNHNV, CDR2 YYDKDF (reference sequence). The CDR3 DNA is TGTGCCACCAGCAGAGATCTTAGCGGGGGAAAGACCCAGTACTTC. It yields the protein CATSRDLSGGKTQYF.

The chain links TRBV6-1 to TRBJ1-2; D gene uncertain. The length of the CDR3 is 13 residues. CDR1 and CDR2 from the germline V gene are MNHNS and SASEGT. Trimming cost V 3 bases and J 5 bases, with 10 bases left between them. The CDR3 here is CASSESEPYGYTF. DNA of the CDR3: TGTGCCAGCAGTGAGTCAGAACCATATGGCTACACCTTC.

The chain combines TRBV5-4 with TRBJ1-1, with D possibly matching TRBD1 (6 bases). The CDR3 totals 13 residues. The V end lost 4 bases, the J end lost 4 bases, and 11 bases lay between the germline ends. In germline, CDR1 is SGHNT, CDR2 YYREEE (reference sequence). The CDR3 DNA sequence: TGTGCCAGCAGCAGGGAGGGGGGCACTGAAGCTTTCTTT. Translated, it gives CASSREGGTEAFF.